A single sample gave rise to the 27 T cell receptor beta chains below, sequenced in a study of T-cell reconstitution after alpha-beta-depleted transplantation in children. Unique molecular identifiers featured in how the TCRbeta library was prepared. TCRdb independently ran MiXCR on the PCR reads; one entry per CDR3 protein. The table lists around 700,000 distinct CDR3 sequences, about 12% of them singletons, with about 0.79% in the top ten. Source: PBMCs, taken before TCRalphabeta/CD19-depleted stem cell transplant. The receptors were gathered from a girl aged 2 to 9 with congenital amegakaryocytic thrombocytopenia, due to receive a stem cell transplant.

This clonotype occurred many times. The CDR3 DNA sequence: TGTGCCAGCAGCTTACTAGCGGGAGAGGGAAACATTCAGTACTTC. Its protein product is CASSLLAGEGNIQYF. The J gene is TRBJ2-4, the V gene TRBV5-5, with 11 bases identical to TRBD2. The V gene end was trimmed by 2 bases and the J gene end by 6 bases; junction bases not matched to a gene: 4. The CDR3 runs to 15 residues. Germline-derived CDR1 and CDR2 are SGHKS and YYEKEE (reference sequence).

This clonotype came up many times. J is TRBJ1-1 and V is TRBV5-1; 12 nucleotides match TRBD1. Germline V CDR1 and CDR2: SGHRS, YFSETQ. Trimming took 5 bases from V and 3 from J; bases not matched to a gene: 17. The CDR3 length is 19 residues. CDR3 nucleotides: TGCGCCAGCAGTCACCGCCCGGGACAGGGGGCTTTATCGGACACTGAAGCTTTCTTT. Protein product: CASSHRPGQGALSDTEAFF.

The CDR3 spells CASSPGVVGELFF. CDR3 sequence (DNA): TGTGCCAGCAGCCCCGGGGTCGTCGGGGAGCTGTTTTTT. V and J are TRBV7-9 and TRBJ2-2, with D perhaps TRBD2 (5 bases). The germline gives CDR1 SEHNR, CDR2 FQNEAQ (reference sequence). The CDR3 totals 13 residues. Trimming stripped 5 bases from V and 7 bases from J, with 11 bases between.

This clonotype came up many times. J is TRBJ2-2 and V is TRBV12-3 or TRBV12-4; unclear D gene. The length of the CDR3 is 14 residues. The V and J ends lost 2 bases and 2 bases respectively, with 6 bases between them. The CDR3 sequence: CASSLRVNTGELFF. Here the CDR3 DNA reads TGTGCCAGCAGTTTAAGAGTTAACACCGGGGAGCTGTTTTTT.

This chain uses TRBV19 with TRBJ1-5, with 9 bases that match TRBD1. This CDR3 region has 15 residues. Germline CDR1 LNHDA, CDR2 SQIVND (reference sequence). V trimming: 5 bases; J trimming: 6 bases; junction bases outside the gene matches: 8. This chain's CDR3 is CASSLQGAKSQPQHF. The CDR3 bases are TGTGCCAGTAGTCTACAGGGGGCTAAGAGTCAGCCCCAGCATTTT.

In its sample, this clonotype was seen many times. The chain employs TRBV12-3 or TRBV12-4 and TRBJ1-2; TRBD1 matches 9 bases. The CDR3 runs 16 residues. V dropped 6 bases and J dropped 5; count of bases not matched to a gene: 13. This chain's CDR3 is CASSNRDRGGLYGYTF. CDR3 in DNA: TGTGCCAGCAGCAACCGAGACAGGGGGGGTTTGTATGGCTACACCTTC.

In its sample, this clonotype was seen many times. V usage is TRBV5-1 and J usage is TRBJ2-1; D tentatively reads TRBD1 or TRBD2 (5 bases each). This CDR3 spans 16 amino acids. Germline CDR1 SGHRS, CDR2 YFSETQ. V dropped 0 bases and J dropped 6 bases, with 16 bases sitting between them. CDR3 residues: CASSLESWDGRNEQFF. CDR3 sequence (DNA): TGCGCCAGCAGCTTGGAGTCCTGGGACGGACGCAATGAGCAGTTCTTC.

At least ten counts were recorded for this clonotype. The rearrangement links TRBV29-1 to TRBJ2-1; 7 bases are a match to TRBD2. This CDR3 is built from 15 residues. With 5 bases clipped from V and 1 base from J, the junction kept 8 bases outside the gene matches. Per germline, CDR1 SQVTM and CDR2 ANQGSEA. The CDR3 is CSVHSGAISYNEQFF. The CDR3 nucleotides read TGCAGCGTTCACAGCGGGGCAATTTCCTACAATGAGCAGTTCTTC.

Ten or more counts support this clonotype. The chain couples TRBV5-1 to TRBJ1-6; 8 bases map to TRBD1. Germline V CDR1 and CDR2: SGHRS, YFSETQ. The CDR3 consists of 17 residues. V lost 3 bases to trimming and J lost 1 base; unmatched junction nucleotides: 6. CDR3 protein: CASSYGQGESYNSPLHF. In nucleotides, the CDR3 is TGCGCCAGCAGCTACGGACAGGGTGAATCCTATAATTCACCCCTCCACTTT.

This clonotype was found many times. The chain recombines TRBV27 with TRBJ2-7; 9 bases are shared with TRBD2. This CDR3 has 17 amino acids. The trim removed 6 bases at V and 3 bases at J, leaving 15 bases unmatched. The germline gives CDR1 MNHEY, CDR2 SMNVEV (reference sequence). In DNA form, the CDR3 reads TGTGCCAGCAGCCTCAACGCGGGGACTAGCTGGCTCTACGAGCAGTACTTC. It encodes CASSLNAGTSWLYEQYF.

This chain connects TRBV12-3 or TRBV12-4 to TRBJ2-4, with D maybe TRBD2 (6 bases). The CDR3 contains 15 residues. Trimming took 7 bases from V and 3 from J, leaving 16 bases between them. CDR3 region: CASTPGGIGKNIQYF. The CDR3 region has the DNA TGTGCCAGCACCCCAGGAGGGATTGGCAAAAACATTCAGTACTTC.

This clonotype was found a few times. CDR3 DNA sequence: TGTGCCAGCACCCGGATGGGGACAGGGTTCGGGGAGCTGTTTTTT. It specifies CASTRMGTGFGELFF. The chain uses TRBV7-6 and TRBJ2-2, with TRBD1 matching 9 bases. The CDR3 sequence is 15 residues long. V lost 7 bases, J lost 7 bases, and 10 bases stayed unmatched. Germline V gene sequence: CDR1 SGHVS, CDR2 FNYEAQ.

There are many counts of this clonotype. The J gene is TRBJ2-5, the V gene TRBV3-1, with D unclear. The germline CDR1 and CDR2 sequences are LGHDT and YNNKEL (reference sequence). The germline V and J ends were trimmed by 0 bases and 3 bases, with 2 bases remaining between them. CDR3 length: 12 residues. CDR3 in amino acids: CASSQDEETQYF. CDR3 nucleotides: TGTGCCAGCAGCCAAGATGAAGAGACCCAGTACTTC.

This clonotype was found a few times. The chain carries TRBV27 and TRBJ1-2; D may be TRBD1 (5 bases). Germline V CDR1 and CDR2: MNHEY, SMNVEV (reference sequence). This CDR3 is 13 amino acids long. Trimming took off 3 bases at V and 6 bases at J, with 11 bases between the two ends. CDR3 loop: CASSFGREDGYTF. Written as DNA, the CDR3 is TGTGCCAGCAGTTTCGGCAGGGAGGATGGCTACACCTTC.

This clonotype appeared a few times. This chain uses TRBV5-6 with TRBJ2-7; the match to TRBD2 covers 7 bases. Trimming took 0 bases from V and 4 from J; bases not matched to a gene: 4. CDR3 length: 14 residues. Germline loops: CDR1 SGHDT, CDR2 YYEEEE. The CDR3 sequence: CASSLGRGNYEQYF. The CDR3 DNA reads as TGTGCCAGCAGCTTGGGGCGGGGGAATTACGAGCAGTACTTC.

This clonotype was seen many times. The V gene is TRBV6-5, the J gene TRBJ1-4, with D tentatively TRBD1 (6 bases). V gave up 1 base and J gave up 5 bases, with 17 bases separating them. There are 17 residues in the CDR3. Germline CDR1 reads MNHEY; CDR2 reads SVGAGI. The DNA of the CDR3 is TGTGCCAGCAGTTACTACCGACCGACAGGAACAAATGAAAAACTGTTTTTT. It yields the protein CASSYYRPTGTNEKLFF.

This clonotype was recorded many times. V gene TRBV29-1 combines with J gene TRBJ2-1, with a tentative D call TRBD2 (6 bases). Germline-derived CDR1 and CDR2 are SQVTM and ANQGSEA. Trimming took 7 bases from V and 3 from J, leaving 16 bases between them. The CDR3 is 14 amino acids. This chain's CDR3 is CSAARGTLYNEQFF. The CDR3 DNA sequence: TGCAGCGCCGCCCGGGGGACTCTCTACAATGAGCAGTTCTTC.

This rearrangement joins TRBV7-9 to TRBJ2-7; no clear D. The V end lost 1 base, the J end lost 0 bases, and 10 bases lay between the germline ends. Germline lookup yields CDR1 SEHNR and CDR2 FQNEAQ (reference sequence). The CDR3 is 15 residues long. This CDR3 reads CASSLGGKSSYEQYF. In nucleotides, the CDR3 is TGTGCCAGCAGCTTAGGCGGAAAGAGCTCCTACGAGCAGTACTTC.

This clonotype was seen at least ten times. The rearrangement links TRBV12-3 or TRBV12-4 to TRBJ1-5; TRBD1 agrees at 8 bases. CDR3 length: 16 residues. V lost 5 bases and J lost 0; bases outside the gene matches: 6. CDR3 sequence: CASSPSTGDSNQPQHF. The CDR3 nucleotides are TGTGCCAGCAGTCCCTCGACAGGGGATAGCAATCAGCCCCAGCATTTT.

This clonotype occurred a few times. The chain links TRBV20-1 to TRBJ2-7; D is undetermined. The CDR3 has 13 residues. Trimming removed 5 bases from V and 2 bases from J, with 13 bases in between. The germline V gene encodes CDR1 DFQATT and CDR2 SNEGSKA (reference sequence). CDR3 DNA sequence: TGCAGTGCTTTTCCAGACGCAGCCTACGAGCAGTACTTC. Residues: CSAFPDAAYEQYF.

This clonotype was recorded at least ten times. The rearrangement joins TRBV5-1 to TRBJ2-3; the match to TRBD1 covers 8 bases. The CDR3 has 15 residues. The germline V gene encodes CDR1 SGHRS and CDR2 YFSETQ. After removal of 3 bases from V and 0 bases from J, the junction contained 3 bases not matched to a gene. CDR3 region: CASSSTGGSTDTQYF. The CDR3 region has the DNA TGCGCCAGCAGCTCTACAGGGGGGAGCACAGATACGCAGTATTTT.

This clonotype came up a few times. This chain connects TRBV7-3 to TRBJ2-1; no definite D call. This CDR3 region has 13 residues. V was cut by 5 bases and J by 5 bases, with 10 bases left in between. Germline loops: CDR1 SGHTA, CDR2 FQGTGA. For the CDR3, the DNA is TGTGCCAGCAGCCCAAGGTTTAACAATGAGCAGTTCTTC. It encodes CASSPRFNNEQFF.

This clonotype was counted a few times. This chain connects TRBV30 to TRBJ2-5; D could derive from TRBD1 or TRBD2 (5 bases each). The CDR3 has 11 residues. Germline CDR1 reads GTSNPN; CDR2 reads SVGIG (reference sequence). V shed 5 bases and J shed 4 bases, with 8 bases lying between them. CDR3 coding DNA: TGTGCCTGGGGGGGAGCAGAGACCCAGTACTTC. Its translation: CAWGGAETQYF.

The genes are TRBV3-1 and TRBJ2-7; TRBD1 is a possible D gene (5 bases). The length of the CDR3 is 15 residues. V gave up 3 bases and J gave up 1 base, with 13 bases separating them. Per germline, CDR1 LGHDT and CDR2 YNNKEL (reference sequence). The CDR3 loop reads CASSHMGRASYEQYF. For the CDR3, the DNA is TGTGCCAGCAGCCACATGGGCAGGGCATCCTACGAGCAGTACTTC.

For this clonotype: Without the conserved terminal phenylalanine or tryptophan, this CDR3 likely stems from a read error. V gene TRBV12-3 or TRBV12-4 combines with J gene TRBJ2-5, with TRBD1 as a possible D gene (6 bases). This CDR3 is 13 amino acids long. Trimming left V 7 bases short and J 5 bases short, with 14 bases between. The CDR3 reads CASTRGSGETQYL. Here the CDR3 DNA reads TGTGCCAGCACAAGGGGGTCGGGGGAGACCCAGTACCTC.

This chain's CDR3 is CAIGTDRANQPQHF. The CDR3 nucleotides are TGTGCCATCGGGACGGACAGGGCCAATCAGCCCCAGCATTTT. The V gene is TRBV10-3, the J gene TRBJ1-5; the match to TRBD1 covers 8 bases. This CDR3 is built from 14 residues. J was trimmed by 3 bases and V by 8 bases; bases with no gene match: 6. Germline CDR1 is ENHRY and CDR2 is SYGVKD.

The V gene is TRBV20-1, the J gene TRBJ2-1, with a tentative D call TRBD2 (5 bases). The germline gives CDR1 DFQATT, CDR2 SNEGSKA (reference sequence). The CDR3 sequence is 17 residues long. V lost 2 bases, J lost 3 bases, and 20 bases lay in between. CDR3 nucleotide sequence: TGCAGTGCTAGATTGTATTCGGGCGGGTCGGTCTACAATGAGCAGTTCTTC. Translated, it gives CSARLYSGGSVYNEQFF.